This T cell receptor (beta chain) was sequenced for a study of T cell responses to AZD1222 COVID-19 vaccine. This table comes from immunoSEQ multiplex PCR, and its TCRdb copy is limited to in-frame clones, with some not included. The table records roughly 190,000 clones, more than 85% of them present only once. The sample was peripheral blood, taken on day 0 of AZD1222 vaccination. The sequence derives from an adult in good health.

The CDR3 here is CSVHRGSTDTQYF. For the CDR3, the DNA is TGCAGCGTCCACAGGGGTAGCACAGATACGCAGTATTTT. The V and J genes are TRBV29-1 and TRBJ2-3, with 7 positions matching TRBD1. Germline V gives CDR1 SQVTM, CDR2 ANQGSEA. Losses at the gene ends were 6 bases for V and 0 bases for J; bases not matched to a gene: 3. The length of the CDR3 is 13 residues.